The entry that follows covers one T cell receptor (beta chain) sequence. Its antigen remains unidentified. This may be a read error: a much more frequent sequence differs by one nucleotide. CDR3 regions were amplified by Arm-PCR using iRepertoire HTBI primers to build TCR beta libraries. In TCRdb, the multiplex PCR reads were re-called with MiXCR into one record per CDR3 protein. The sample records about 420,000 distinct CDR3 sequences, about a sixth being singletons. This entry is derived from a study of regulatory T cells in long-lasting Graves disease. Study context: Antithyroid drug intake by newly diagnosed Graves' patients had lasted under 3 months. Study conclusions and caveats: Relative to newly diagnosed Graves' patients, persistent ones had lower TCR diversity. It was in persistent disease that TRBV28, TRBJ1-2 and TRBJ2-5 were favored.

The time point was: newly diagnosed GD, antithyroid drugs for less than 3 months. With RNA extracted from PBMCs as input, the TCR library was made. V lost 5 bases and J lost 7, with 27 bases in between. CDR1 is SQVTM and CDR2 is ANQGSEA in the germline V gene. There are 16 residues in the CDR3. In addition, the sample was reused for a study of T cells in Graves' hyperthyroidism and ophthalmopathy. That source notes: First-round RT-PCR of the TCR CDR3 relied on the HTBI primer set.

The source of this sequence is a woman aged 18-29 years with Graves disease. The sequenced sample was peripheral blood mononuclear cells (PBMCs), obtained at new diagnosis, from a patient treated with antithyroid drugs. The chain has TRBV29-1 and TRBJ2-7; tentatively, D is TRBD1 (6 bases). The DNA of the CDR3 is TGCAGCGTTCCCCCCATCCTGGGGGCGCCGTACAATGAGCAGTACTTC. Its translation is CSVPPILGAPYNEQYF.